A selection of T cell receptor beta chains follows, all from one sample in a study of chemoradiotherapy in HPV16-positive cancers. The protocol was immunoSEQ multiplex PCR, while the TCRdb copy is restricted to in-frame clones and leaves out a portion. In the table there are some 19,000 clones, more than 70% of which are singletons. Sequencing was performed on blood, taken from a patient who underwent chemoradiotherapy. Receptors were obtained from a human donor with HPV-associated anogenital cancer. Both conserved end residues are part of each CDR3. A D gene is named only where the DNA matches it firmly. Part of the rows lack a size; the others show once, few, many or a class for expanded clones.

NA	NA	TRBV6-1	TRBJ2-2	TGTGCCAGCAGGACTCTTGGGTCCGGGGAGCTGTTTTTT	CASRTLGSGELFF
NA	NA	TRBV7-6	TRBJ2-2	TGTGCCAGCAGAAACATGAACACCGGGGAGCTGTTTTTT	CASRNMNTGELFF
NA	NA	TRBV19	TRBJ2-5	TGTGCCAGTAGTATCAACGGCGGGATAGTGGGGACCCAGTACTTC	CASSINGGIVGTQYF
NA	TRBD1	TRBV7-9	TRBJ2-5	TGTGCCAGCAGCACCAGACAGGGCAGGGAAGAGACCCAGTACTTC	CASSTRQGREETQYF
once	NA	TRBV11-2	TRBJ1-1	TGTGCCAGCAGCCCCCTGGGGACGAACACTGAAGCTTTCTTT	CASSPLGTNTEAFF
NA	NA	TRBV19	TRBJ2-7	TGTGCCAGTAGTATAGTGAATAACCCGGGCGAGCAGTACTTC	CASSIVNNPGEQYF
NA	NA	TRBV9	TRBJ2-3	TGTGCCAGCAGCCCCACGGGGGCCTCGCTCTCCACAGATACGCAGTATTTT	CASSPTGASLSTDTQYF
NA	NA	TRBV4-3	TRBJ1-6	TGCGCCAGCAGCCAAGATCAAAATTCACCCCTCCACTTT	CASSQDQNSPLHF
NA	TRBD1	TRBV11-2	TRBJ2-1	TGTGCCAGCAGCTTAGAGTCAGGGGGTAACAATGAGCAGTTCTTC	CASSLESGGNNEQFF
NA	NA	TRBV13	TRBJ1-5	TGTGCCAGCAGCCAGGGAGCGCAGCCCCAGCATTTT	CASSQGAQPQHF
NA	NA	TRBV7-9	TRBJ2-7	TGTGCCAGCAGCTGGGACGATTTAAGCTCCTACGAGCAGTACTTC	CASSWDDLSSYEQYF
once	NA	TRBV7-9	TRBJ2-1	TGTGCCAGCAGCAGTTATGGCGGGGGCGGGAGATCGATAAATGAGCAGTTCTTC	CASSSYGGGGRSINEQFF
NA	NA	TRBV19	TRBJ2-1	TGTGCCAGTAGACAGGGCCTCTACAATGAGCAGTTCTTC	CASRQGLYNEQFF
NA	NA	TRBV14	TRBJ1-4	TGTGCCAGCAGCCAAAGTGGGGGTCTAACTAATGAAAAACTGTTTTTT	CASSQSGGLTNEKLFF
NA	TRBD1	TRBV5-1	TRBJ2-5	TGCGCCAGCACCTCCGCAGGGGGCCCAGAGACCCAGTACTTC	CASTSAGGPETQYF
NA	NA	TRBV5-1	TRBJ1-1	TGCGCCAGCAGCTTGGCGGGGGGGTTGAACACTGAAGCTTTCTTT	CASSLAGGLNTEAFF
NA	NA	TRBV10-3	TRBJ2-1	TGTGCCATCAGTGAGCCCCCGGACGCCGAGCAGTTCTTC	CAISEPPDAEQFF
NA	NA	TRBV18	TRBJ2-1	TGTGCCAGCTCACTCCTAGAGACATCGAATGAGCAGTTCTTC	CASSLLETSNEQFF
few	TRBD1	TRBV10-3	TRBJ2-7	TGTGCCATCAGGCCTGGACAGGGGGCGGGAGAGCAGTACTTC	CAIRPGQGAGEQYF
NA	NA	TRBV5-1	TRBJ2-1	TGCGCCAGCAGCTTGGGGGACACCTACAATGAGCAGTTCTTC	CASSLGDTYNEQFF
NA	TRBD1	TRBV4-3	TRBJ2-7	TGCGCCAGCAGCCCACGGGACAGGGTGGACCCCGCCTTCTCCTACGAGCAGTACTTC	CASSPRDRVDPAFSYEQYF
once	NA	TRBV28	TRBJ2-1	TGTGCCAGCTTTGAGGCCCGGCGATCCAATGAGCAGTTCTTC	CASFEARRSNEQFF
NA	TRBD2	TRBV13	TRBJ2-7	TGTGCCAGCAGCTTAGCACTAGCGGGCGACTTGGGCGAGCAGTACTTC	CASSLALAGDLGEQYF
NA	TRBD2	TRBV4-3	TRBJ2-5	TGCGCCAGCAGCCTCGGGACTAGCGGGGATGAGACCCAGTACTTC	CASSLGTSGDETQYF
NA	TRBD1	TRBV7-9	TRBJ1-2	TGTGCCAGCAGCTTAACGGGACAGGGTTTAATGAAGAGCTACACCTTC	CASSLTGQGLMKSYTF
NA	NA	TRBV6-4	TRBJ2-2	TGTGCCAGCAGCGTGGACTCGAGAAACACCGGGGAGCTGTTTTTT	CASSVDSRNTGELFF
NA	TRBD2	TRBV4-1	TRBJ2-2	TGCGCCAGCAGCCAAGCCCCGTCCGGGGGGACGGCCGGGGAGCTGTTTTTT	CASSQAPSGGTAGELFF
few	NA	TRBV6-6	TRBJ2-7	TGTGCCAGCTCCCCGGGCCCCGACCGATACGAGCAGTACTTC	CASSPGPDRYEQYF
NA	TRBD2	TRBV2	TRBJ2-1	TGTGCCAGCAAACTAGCGGGAGGAATCAATGAGCAGTTCTTC	CASKLAGGINEQFF
NA	TRBD1	TRBV7-6	TRBJ2-5	TGTGCCAGCAGCCCCACCGCGACAGGGCCAGAGACCCAGTACTTC	CASSPTATGPETQYF
NA	NA	TRBV6-1	TRBJ2-6	TGTGCCAGCAGTGAAGCGGCGGGGCTAGGGGGACAGAGGACCTCTGGGGCCAACGTCCTGACTTTC	CASSEAAGLGGQRTSGANVLTF
NA	NA	TRBV28	TRBJ1-2	TGTGCCAGCAGTGTCCGGGTCTATGGCTACACCTTC	CASSVRVYGYTF
NA	NA	TRBV6-5	TRBJ2-7	TGTGCCAGCAGTTCCTCCGGATTCTACGAGCAGTACTTC	CASSSSGFYEQYF
NA	NA	TRBV7-2	TRBJ1-2	TGTGCCAGCAGCCCCCCGCGGGAAAACTATGGCTACACCTTC	CASSPPRENYGYTF
NA	TRBD2	TRBV4-3	TRBJ2-5	TGCGCCAGCAGCCAAGAGCGGGAGGGCCGAGAGACCCAGTACTTC	CASSQEREGRETQYF
NA	TRBD1	TRBV11-2	TRBJ1-1	TGTGCCAGCAGCTTAGTTCCAGGACAGGGGGCGACTGAAGCTTTCTTT	CASSLVPGQGATEAFF
NA	NA	TRBV6-1	TRBJ1-2	TGTGCCAGCAGTGAAAGGAGGAACTATGGCTACACCTTC	CASSERRNYGYTF
few	TRBD1	TRBV27	TRBJ2-7	TGTGCCAGCAGTTCGAACAGGGGCGAGCAGTACTTC	CASSSNRGEQYF
NA	NA	TRBV6-5	TRBJ2-1	TGTGCCACCAAAAGACCCAACAATGAGCAGTTCTTC	CATKRPNNEQFF
NA	NA	TRBV11-3	TRBJ1-3	TGTGCCAGCAGCAACAAAGACTCGTCGCAGTTGAACACCATATATTTT	CASSNKDSSQLNTIYF
once	TRBD2	TRBV11-2	TRBJ2-7	TGTGCCAGCAGCCAAAGCGGGGGGAGCTCCTACGAGCAGTACTTC	CASSQSGGSSYEQYF
NA	NA	TRBV7-2	TRBJ1-3	TGTGCCAGCAGCTTAGCGTCAAGGGAGAACGGAAACACCATATATTTT	CASSLASRENGNTIYF
NA	NA	TRBV28	TRBJ2-2	TGTGCCAGCAGGGTCGGCACCGGGGAGCTGTTTTTT	CASRVGTGELFF
NA	TRBD1	TRBV6-6	TRBJ1-5	TGTGCCAGCAGCCTCGGAGGAGACAGGGGTCAGCCCCAGCATTTT	CASSLGGDRGQPQHF
NA	NA	TRBV11-3	TRBJ1-1	TGTGCCAGCAGCTCCTCTAGGGGTAACACTGAAGCTTTCTTT	CASSSSRGNTEAFF
NA	TRBD2	TRBV6-5	TRBJ2-3	TGTGCCAGCAGTTACTCCGGACCGGGGGGTGGGGTTACGCAGTATTTT	CASSYSGPGGGVTQYF
NA	TRBD1	TRBV5-1	TRBJ2-1	TGCGCCACCGGACAGGGGGCGTCTTACAATGAGCAGTTCTTC	CATGQGASYNEQFF
NA	TRBD1	TRBV5-1	TRBJ2-7	TGCGCCAGCAGCCCTGGGACAGGACGGGGCGAGCAGTACTTC	CASSPGTGRGEQYF
NA	NA	TRBV6-4	TRBJ1-3	TGTGCCAGCCCTCCTGCAGGGGAACCTCCGCTACGGAACACCATATATTTT	CASPPAGEPPLRNTIYF
NA	NA	TRBV19	TRBJ1-4	TGTGCCAGTAGTATAAAAGGTGGACCGGGCCGAATACTGTTTTTT	CASSIKGGPGRILFF